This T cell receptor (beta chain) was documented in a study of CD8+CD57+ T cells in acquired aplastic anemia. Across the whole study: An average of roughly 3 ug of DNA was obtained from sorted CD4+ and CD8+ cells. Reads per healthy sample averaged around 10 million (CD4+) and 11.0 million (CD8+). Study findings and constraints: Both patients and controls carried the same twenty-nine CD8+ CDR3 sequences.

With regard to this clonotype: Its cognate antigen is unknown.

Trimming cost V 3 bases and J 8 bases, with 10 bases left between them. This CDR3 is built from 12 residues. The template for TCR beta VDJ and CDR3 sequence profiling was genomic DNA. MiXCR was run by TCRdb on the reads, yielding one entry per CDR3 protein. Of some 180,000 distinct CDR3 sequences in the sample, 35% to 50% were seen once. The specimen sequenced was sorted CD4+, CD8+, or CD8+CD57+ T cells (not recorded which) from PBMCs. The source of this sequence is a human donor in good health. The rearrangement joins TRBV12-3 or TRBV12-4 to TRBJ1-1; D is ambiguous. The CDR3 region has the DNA TGTGCCAGCAGTTTTGAGGGTAGGGAAGCTTTCTTT. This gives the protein CASSFEGREAFF.